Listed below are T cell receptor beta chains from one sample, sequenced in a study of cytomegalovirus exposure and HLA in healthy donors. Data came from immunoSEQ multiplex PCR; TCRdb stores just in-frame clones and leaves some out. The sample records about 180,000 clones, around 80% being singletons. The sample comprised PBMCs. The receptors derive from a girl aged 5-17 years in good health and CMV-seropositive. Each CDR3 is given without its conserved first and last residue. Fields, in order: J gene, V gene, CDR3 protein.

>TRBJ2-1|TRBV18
ASSPPSGASYNEQF
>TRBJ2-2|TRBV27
ASSSGQGSVVTGELF
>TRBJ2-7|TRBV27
ASSTTVFSYEQY
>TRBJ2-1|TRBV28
ASSSLAVNEQF
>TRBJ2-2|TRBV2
ASSVGLATNTGELF
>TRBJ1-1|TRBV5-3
ARSLVTEAF
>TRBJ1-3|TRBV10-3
AISSTLSSGNTIY
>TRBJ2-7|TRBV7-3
ASSLGLRSYEQY
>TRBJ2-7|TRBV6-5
ASSNLRGFDEQY
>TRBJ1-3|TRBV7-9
ASEKPYSGNTIY
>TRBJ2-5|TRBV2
ASIQGGETQY
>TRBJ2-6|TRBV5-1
ASSFVLGGGSGANVLT
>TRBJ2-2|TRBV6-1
ASRTTSTGELF
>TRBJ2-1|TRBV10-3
AISPGLVYNEQF
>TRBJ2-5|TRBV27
ASSFRETQY
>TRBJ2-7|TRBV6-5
ASSYSGVSLEQY
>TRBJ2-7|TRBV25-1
ASSAGGWGSYEQY
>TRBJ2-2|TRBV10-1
ASSESTGLADTGELF
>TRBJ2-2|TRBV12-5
ASGLVHPGAVTGELF
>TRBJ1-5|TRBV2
ASSHRDGFDSNQPQH
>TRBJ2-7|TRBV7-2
ASSLAGGSYEQY
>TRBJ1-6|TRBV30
AWQLGSSYNSPLH
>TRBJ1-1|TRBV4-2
ASSQARGNTEAF
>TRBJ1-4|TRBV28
ASSSGQGPNEKLF
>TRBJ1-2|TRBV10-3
AISGNRNGYT
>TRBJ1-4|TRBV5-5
ESEGLNEKLF
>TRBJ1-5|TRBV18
ASQQGLNNQPQH
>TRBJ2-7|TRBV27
ASGTGGHYEQY
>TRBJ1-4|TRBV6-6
ASSYRGLNEKLF
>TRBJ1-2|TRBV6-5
ASSTRDSGNYGYT
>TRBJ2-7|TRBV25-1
ASSDLPSSGRAGEQY
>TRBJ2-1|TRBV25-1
ASSFLAGGGYNEQF
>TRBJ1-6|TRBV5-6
ASSRGTGDRNSPLH
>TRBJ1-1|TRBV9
ASSVASWYDTEAF
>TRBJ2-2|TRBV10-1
ASSGRQGTSGELF
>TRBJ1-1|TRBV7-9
ASSPEGVEAF
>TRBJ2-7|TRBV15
ATSSHQRLAGMSYEQY
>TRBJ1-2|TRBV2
ASSPQVDYGYT
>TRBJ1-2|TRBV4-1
ASSLGRDRGLEYGYT
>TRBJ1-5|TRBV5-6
ASSRNQNQPQH
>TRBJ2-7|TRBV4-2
ASSGRTERLIYEQY
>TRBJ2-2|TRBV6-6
ASSRQLNTGELF
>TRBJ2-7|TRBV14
ASSQDRAGGETYEQY
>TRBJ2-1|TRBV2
ASSEGRGQGSLNEQF
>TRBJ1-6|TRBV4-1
ASSQLSTRLSGGISPLH
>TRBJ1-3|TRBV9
ASSSRGGDLTGNTIY
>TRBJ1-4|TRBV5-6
ASSLRWYRDEKLF
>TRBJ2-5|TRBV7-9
ASSSYRLAGARQETQY
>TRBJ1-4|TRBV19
ASSLDRALTNEKLF
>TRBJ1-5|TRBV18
ASSEHRDSQPQH